The source of this T cell receptor (beta chain) is a study of response to subunit inactivated influenza vaccine. The sample holds a few counts of this clonotype. Per the germline V gene, CDR1 is SGHNT and CDR2 is YENEEA. V gave up 2 bases and J gave up 4 bases, with 10 bases separating them. This CDR3 contains 14 residues. MiXCR, run by TCRdb on the RT-PCR reads, gives a single entry per CDR3 protein. The sample lists roughly 700,000 distinct CDR3 sequences, around 14% occurring once. Sequencing was performed on PBMCs from blood, taken 14 to 15 days before vaccination. The chain uses TRBV11-3 and TRBJ2-3; no clear D gene. This TCR was recovered from a man in his fifties who received an inactivated influenza vaccine. CDR3 nucleotides: TGTGCCAGCAGCTTATCGACGGAATCAGATACGCAGTATTTT. Its protein product is CASSLSTESDTQYF.